The rows below give T cell receptor beta chains drawn from one sample of a study of blood T cells in healthy people across ages. TCRdb processed the 5' RACE reads anew with MiXCR; each CDR3 protein has one entry. The sample includes some 1,800,000 distinct CDR3 sequences, roughly two fifths seen only once; the top ten take 23%. The sample was blood. These receptor sequences come from a human donor in good health. CDR3s include the opening cysteine and the closing phenylalanine or tryptophan. D genes are given only for firm matches. Some rows have no size entry. The others give once, few or many, or a class for an expanded clone.

V gene	D gene	clone size	J gene	CDR3 protein	CDR3 DNA
TRBV7-2	TRBD1	-	TRBJ1-2	CASSLAPGGDYGYTF	TGTGCCAGCAGCTTAGCGCCAGGGGGGGACTATGGCTACACCTTC
TRBV6-5	-	few	TRBJ2-1	CASRGGPTNEQFF	TGTGCCAGCAGGGGCGGCCCAACCAATGAGCAGTTCTTC
TRBV4-1	-	once	TRBJ1-1	CASSQRGRANTEAFF	TGCGCCAGCAGCCAGAGGGGCAGAGCGAACACTGAAGCTTTCTTT
TRBV6-5	-	few	TRBJ1-4	CASSPWEGNEKLFF	TGTGCCAGCAGTCCCTGGGAGGGAAATGAAAAACTGTTTTTT
TRBV7-9	-	few	TRBJ1-2	CASMFSGRDYGYTF	TGTGCCAGCATGTTTTCGGGCAGGGACTATGGCTACACCTTC
TRBV2	-	once	TRBJ1-1	CASSGEIYTEAFF	TGTGCCAGCAGTGGCGAGATATACACTGAAGCTTTCTTT
TRBV18	-	many	TRBJ2-7	CASSPRGTYEQYF	TGTGCCAGCAGCCCCCGTGGGACCTACGAGCAGTACTTC
TRBV28	-	few	TRBJ2-4	CASSLIQGIGNIQYF	TGTGCCAGCAGTTTAATCCAGGGAATTGGAAACATTCAGTACTTC
TRBV25-1	-	few	TRBJ1-2	CASSEYRLHSYTF	TGTGCCAGCAGTGAGTACCGCCTGCATAGCTACACCTTC
TRBV27	TRBD2	-	TRBJ2-7	CASITLAGGSYEQYF	TGTGCCAGCATCACACTAGCGGGGGGTTCTTACGAGCAGTACTTC
TRBV21-1	-	-	TRBJ2-1	CASSKALRSSYNEQFF	TGTGCCAGCAGCAAAGCGCTAAGAAGCTCCTACAATGAGCAGTTCTTC
TRBV4-2	TRBD1	-	TRBJ1-1	CASRTGDLNTEAFF	TGTGCCAGTAGGACAGGGGACCTAAACACTGAAGCTTTCTTT
TRBV13	-	-	TRBJ1-6	CASSAIAGNSPLHF	TGTGCCAGCAGCGCAATTGCGGGTAATTCACCCCTCCACTTT
TRBV20-1	TRBD2	-	TRBJ2-5	CSARGGLAGGPRETRYF	TGCAGTGCTAGAGGAGGGCTAGCGGGGGGGCCGAGGGAGACCCGGTACTTC
TRBV9	TRBD2	-	TRBJ2-1	CASSVAASTSGEQFF	TGTGCCAGCAGCGTAGCCGCTTCGACTAGCGGTGAGCAGTTCTTC
TRBV10-3	-	-	TRBJ2-2	CAISEWDGELFF	TGTGCCATCAGTGAGTGGGACGGGGAGCTGTTTTTT
TRBV7-3	-	-	TRBJ2-5	CASSSTPGETQYF	TGTGCCAGCAGCTCAACCCCTGGGGAGACCCAGTACTTC
TRBV7-2	-	few	TRBJ2-4	CASSFEHMVSIQYF	TGTGCCAGCAGCTTCGAACATATGGTATCCATTCAGTACTTC
TRBV7-6	-	many	TRBJ2-7	CASSSPPSYEQYF	TGTGCCAGCAGCTCCCCGCCCTCCTACGAGCAGTACTTC
TRBV5-1	-	-	TRBJ2-1	CASSLGSQGSEQFF	TGCGCCAGCAGCTTGGGGTCACAGGGCAGTGAGCAGTTCTTC
TRBV20-1	-	few	TRBJ1-5	CSAQKRQRQETASNQPQHF	TGCAGTGCTCAAAAACGACAGAGACAGGAAACTGCTAGCAATCAGCCCCAGCATTTT
TRBV20-1	-	few	TRBJ2-1	CSARDRVRVYEQFF	TGCAGTGCTAGAGATCGGGTACGGGTATACGAGCAGTTCTTC
TRBV5-1	TRBD1	-	TRBJ1-6	CASSDRARNSPLHF	TGCGCCAGCAGCGACAGGGCTCGGAATTCACCCCTCCACTTT
TRBV5-4	-	-	TRBJ2-5	CASSLYSQEETQYF	TGTGCCAGCAGCTTGTACAGCCAGGAAGAGACCCAGTACTTC
TRBV20-1	-	-	TRBJ2-7	CSASPNAPSEQYF	TGCAGTGCTAGCCCTAACGCCCCGAGCGAGCAGTACTTC
TRBV7-3	TRBD2	-	TRBJ2-3	CASSQPDGGVTDTQYF	TGTGCCAGCAGCCAACCAGATGGGGGGGTGACAGATACGCAGTATTTT
TRBV10-3	-	-	TRBJ2-7	CAISDEGHYEQYF	TGTGCCATCAGCGATGAGGGTCACTACGAGCAGTACTTC
TRBV10-3	TRBD1	-	TRBJ1-2	CAISDWAGGSLNYGYTF	TGTGCCATCAGTGACTGGGCAGGGGGCAGTTTGAACTATGGCTACACCTTC
TRBV11-3	TRBD1	-	TRBJ2-7	CASSSKGGKYEQYF	TGTGCCAGCAGCTCTAAAGGGGGCAAGTACGAGCAGTACTTC
TRBV20-1	-	-	TRBJ1-2	CSARDHGGGYTF	TGCAGTGCTAGAGATCATGGGGGCGGCTACACCTTC
TRBV14	-	-	TRBJ2-2	CASSPLGSTNTGGLFF	TGTGCCAGCAGCCCCCTGGGGAGCACGAACACCGGGGGGCTGTTTTTT